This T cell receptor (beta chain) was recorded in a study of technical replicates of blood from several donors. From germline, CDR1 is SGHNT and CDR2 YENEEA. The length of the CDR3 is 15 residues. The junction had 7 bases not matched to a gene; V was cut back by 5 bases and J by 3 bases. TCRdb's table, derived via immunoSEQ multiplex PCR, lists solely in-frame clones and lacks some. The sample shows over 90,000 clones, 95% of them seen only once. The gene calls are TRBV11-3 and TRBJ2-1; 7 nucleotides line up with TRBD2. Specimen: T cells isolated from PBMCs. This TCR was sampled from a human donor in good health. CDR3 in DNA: TGTGCCAGCAGCAAGGCGGGAGCGGTCTACAATGAGCAGTTCTTC. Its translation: CASSKAGAVYNEQFF. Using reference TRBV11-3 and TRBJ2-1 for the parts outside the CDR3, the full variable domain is EAGVVQSPRYKIIEKKQPVAFWCNPISGHNTLYWYLQNLGQGPELLIRYENEEAVDDSQLPKDRFSAERLKGVDSTLKIQPAELGDSAVYLCASSKAGAVYNEQFFGPGTRLTVL.